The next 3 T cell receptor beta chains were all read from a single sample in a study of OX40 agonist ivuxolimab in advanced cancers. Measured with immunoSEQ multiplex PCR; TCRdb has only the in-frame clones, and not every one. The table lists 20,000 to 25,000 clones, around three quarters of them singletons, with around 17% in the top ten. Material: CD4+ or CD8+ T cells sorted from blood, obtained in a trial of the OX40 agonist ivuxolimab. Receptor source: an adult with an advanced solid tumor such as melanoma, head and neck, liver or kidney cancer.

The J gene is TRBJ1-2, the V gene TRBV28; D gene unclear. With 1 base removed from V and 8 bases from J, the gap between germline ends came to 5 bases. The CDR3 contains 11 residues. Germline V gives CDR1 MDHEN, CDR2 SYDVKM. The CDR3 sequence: CASSLYSGYTF. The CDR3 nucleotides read TGTGCCAGCAGTTTATATTCGGGCTACACCTTC.

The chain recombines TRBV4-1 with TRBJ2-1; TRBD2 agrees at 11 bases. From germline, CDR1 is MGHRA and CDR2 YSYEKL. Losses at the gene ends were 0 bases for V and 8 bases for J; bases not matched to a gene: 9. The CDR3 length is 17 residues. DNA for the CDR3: TGCGCCAGCAGCCAAGATAATACGGGACTAGCGGACCATGAGCAGTTCTTC. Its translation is CASSQDNTGLADHEQFF.

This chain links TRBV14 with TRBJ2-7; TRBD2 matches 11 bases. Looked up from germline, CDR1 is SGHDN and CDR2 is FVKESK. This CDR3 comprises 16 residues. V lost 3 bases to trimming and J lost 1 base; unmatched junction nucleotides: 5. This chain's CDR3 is CASSHPASGRSYEQYF. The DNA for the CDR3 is TGTGCCAGCAGCCATCCTGCTAGCGGGAGGTCCTACGAGCAGTACTTC.